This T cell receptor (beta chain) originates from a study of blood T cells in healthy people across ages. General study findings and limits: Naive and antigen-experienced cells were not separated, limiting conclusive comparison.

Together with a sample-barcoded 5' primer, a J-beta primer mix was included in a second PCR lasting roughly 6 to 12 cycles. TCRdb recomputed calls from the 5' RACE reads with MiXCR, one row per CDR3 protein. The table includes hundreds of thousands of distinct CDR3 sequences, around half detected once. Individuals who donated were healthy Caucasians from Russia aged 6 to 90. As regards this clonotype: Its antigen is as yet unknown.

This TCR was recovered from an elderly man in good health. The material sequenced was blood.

Here the CDR3 reads CASSLNGLAYNEQFF. The CDR3 DNA reads as TGTGCCAGCAGTTTGAACGGTCTAGCCTACAATGAGCAGTTCTTC. The V and J genes are TRBV27 and TRBJ2-1; D remains unclear. Germline CDR1 and CDR2: MNHEY and SMNVEV (reference sequence). The CDR3 loop spans 15 amino acids. V lost 3 bases and J 2 bases, leaving 11 bases between the germline ends.